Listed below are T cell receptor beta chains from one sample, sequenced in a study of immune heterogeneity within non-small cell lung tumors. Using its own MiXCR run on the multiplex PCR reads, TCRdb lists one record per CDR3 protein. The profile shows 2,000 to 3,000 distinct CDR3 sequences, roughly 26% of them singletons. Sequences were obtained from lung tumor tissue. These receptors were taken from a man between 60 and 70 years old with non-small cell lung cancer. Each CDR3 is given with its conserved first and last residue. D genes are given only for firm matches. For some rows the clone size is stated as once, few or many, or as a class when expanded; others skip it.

cdr3_aa: CATSRGGRSQEAQYF
cdr3_nt: TGTGCCACCAGCAGGGGGGGGAGAAGCCAAGAGGCCCAGTACTTC
v_call: TRBV15
d_call: TRBD2
j_call: TRBJ2-5
clone_size: few

cdr3_aa: CASSQERRGAFF
cdr3_nt: TGTGCGAGCAGCCAAGAGCGGAGGGGCGCTTTTTTT
v_call: TRBV3-1
d_call: -
j_call: TRBJ1-1
clone_size: -

cdr3_aa: CAWSSVGGGSTDTQYF
cdr3_nt: TGTGCCTGGAGTAGTGTGGGGGGCGGAAGCACAGATACGCAGTATTTT
v_call: TRBV30
d_call: -
j_call: TRBJ2-3
clone_size: medium-sized

cdr3_aa: CASSQDWGREPRLATDTQYF
cdr3_nt: TGCGCCAGCAGCCAAGATTGGGGGCGGGAGCCCCGTTTAGCCACAGATACGCAGTATTTT
v_call: TRBV4-1
d_call: -
j_call: TRBJ2-3
clone_size: medium-sized

cdr3_aa: CASSFPREALHF
cdr3_nt: TGTGCCAGCAGTTTTCCCAGGGAAGCCCTCCACTTT
v_call: TRBV7-2
d_call: -
j_call: TRBJ1-6
clone_size: medium-sized

cdr3_aa: CASSFDRGLGEQYF
cdr3_nt: TGCGCCAGCAGCTTCGACAGGGGGCTGGGGGAGCAGTACTTC
v_call: TRBV5-1
d_call: TRBD1
j_call: TRBJ2-7
clone_size: medium-sized

cdr3_aa: CASPGVGTLANTGELFF
cdr3_nt: TGTGCCAGCCCGGGGGTCGGAACGCTCGCGAACACCGGGGAGCTGTTTTTT
v_call: TRBV7-9
d_call: -
j_call: TRBJ2-2
clone_size: few

cdr3_aa: CASSKRLAGAGTQYF
cdr3_nt: TGTGCCAGCTCGAAAAGACTAGCGGGAGCAGGAACGCAGTATTTT
v_call: TRBV11-1
d_call: TRBD2
j_call: TRBJ2-3
clone_size: medium-sized

cdr3_aa: CASRKTGHLNTEAFF
cdr3_nt: TGTGCCAGCAGGAAAACGGGACACCTGAACACTGAAGCTTTCTTT
v_call: TRBV28
d_call: -
j_call: TRBJ1-1
clone_size: few

cdr3_aa: CDSSPRVGGTRQPQHF
cdr3_nt: TGTGACAGCAGTCCGCGTGTGGGGGGCACGCGTCAGCCGCAGCATTTT
v_call: TRBV12-3/TRBV12-4
d_call: -
j_call: TRBJ1-5
clone_size: -

cdr3_aa: CATSRGPAGGGEAFF
cdr3_nt: TGTGCCACCAGCAGAGGTCCCGCCGGGGGGGGTGAAGCTTTCTTT
v_call: TRBV15
d_call: -
j_call: TRBJ1-1
clone_size: medium-sized

cdr3_aa: CASSQGEASGRLNRDTQYF
cdr3_nt: TGTGCCAGCAGCCAAGGGGAGGCTAGCGGGAGGTTGAATAGGGATACGCAGTATTTT
v_call: TRBV4-2
d_call: TRBD2
j_call: TRBJ2-3
clone_size: medium-sized

cdr3_aa: CSASHLLAGTNEQFF
cdr3_nt: TGCAGTGCTAGTCACCTACTAGCGGGAACCAATGAGCAGTTCTTC
v_call: TRBV20-1
d_call: TRBD2
j_call: TRBJ2-1
clone_size: few

cdr3_aa: CASSHVGGRSGNTIYF
cdr3_nt: TGTGCCAGCAGCCATGTGGGGGGGCGATCTGGAAACACCATATATTTT
v_call: TRBV3-1
d_call: -
j_call: TRBJ1-3
clone_size: medium-sized